This TCR beta chain was sequenced during a study of siplizumab effects on memory and regulatory T cells. TCRdb's table, derived via immunoSEQ multiplex PCR, lists solely in-frame clones and lacks some. Of 60,000 to 65,000 clones in the sample, approximately 79% are singletons; the top ten hold 0.35% to 0.5%. The specimen sequenced was memory CD4+ T cells sorted from blood. The clonotype comes from a human donor in good health.

CDR3 amino acids: CASSLDRGRGQETQYF. In DNA form, the CDR3 reads TGCGCCAGCAGCTTGGACAGGGGAAGGGGGCAAGAGACCCAGTACTTC. This chain connects TRBV5-1 to TRBJ2-5; TRBD1 agrees at 7 bases. The CDR3 length is 16 residues. Germline V gene lookup returns CDR1 SGHRS and CDR2 YFSETQ. The J segment lost 2 bases and the V segment lost 0 bases, leaving 7 bases of the junction unmatched.